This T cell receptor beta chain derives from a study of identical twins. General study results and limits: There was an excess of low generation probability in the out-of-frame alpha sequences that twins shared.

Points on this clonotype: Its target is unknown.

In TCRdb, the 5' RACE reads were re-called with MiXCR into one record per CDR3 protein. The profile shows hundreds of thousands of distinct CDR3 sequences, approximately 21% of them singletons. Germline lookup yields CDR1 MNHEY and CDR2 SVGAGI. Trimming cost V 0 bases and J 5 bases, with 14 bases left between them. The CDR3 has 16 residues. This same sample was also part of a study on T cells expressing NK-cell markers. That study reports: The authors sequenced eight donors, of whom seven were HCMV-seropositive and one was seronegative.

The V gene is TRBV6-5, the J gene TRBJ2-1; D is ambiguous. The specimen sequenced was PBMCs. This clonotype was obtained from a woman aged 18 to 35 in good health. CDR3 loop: CASSYSEAGANNEQFF. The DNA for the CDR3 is TGTGCCAGCAGTTACTCTGAGGCAGGCGCGAACAATGAGCAGTTCTTC.